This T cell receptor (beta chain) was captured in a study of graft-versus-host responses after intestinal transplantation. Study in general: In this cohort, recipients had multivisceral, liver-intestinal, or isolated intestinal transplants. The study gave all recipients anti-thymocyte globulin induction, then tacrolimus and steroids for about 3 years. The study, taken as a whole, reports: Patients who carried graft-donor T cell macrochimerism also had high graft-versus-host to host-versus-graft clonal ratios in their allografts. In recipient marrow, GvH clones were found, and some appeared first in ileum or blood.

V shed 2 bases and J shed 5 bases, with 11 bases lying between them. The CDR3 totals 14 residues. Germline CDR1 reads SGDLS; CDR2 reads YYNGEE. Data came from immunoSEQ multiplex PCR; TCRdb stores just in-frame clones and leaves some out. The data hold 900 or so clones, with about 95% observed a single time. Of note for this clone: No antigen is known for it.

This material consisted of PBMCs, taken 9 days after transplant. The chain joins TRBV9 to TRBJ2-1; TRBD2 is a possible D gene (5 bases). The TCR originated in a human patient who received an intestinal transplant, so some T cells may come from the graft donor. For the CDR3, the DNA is TGTGCCAGCAGCGTTGCTAGCTTCGACAATGAGCAGTTCTTC. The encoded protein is CASSVASFDNEQFF. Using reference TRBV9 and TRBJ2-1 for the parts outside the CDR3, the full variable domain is DSGVTQTPKHLITATGQRVTLRCSPRSGDLSVYWYQQSLDQGLQFLIQYYNGEERAKGNILERFSAQQFPDLHSELNLSSLELGDSALYFCASSVASFDNEQFFGPGTRLTVL.